These 5 T cell receptor beta chains were sequenced from one sample in a study of blood T cells in healthy people across ages. The second PCR ran roughly 7 to 12 cycles with a sample-barcoded 5' primer and J-beta primers. MiXCR, run by TCRdb on the 5' RACE reads, gives a single entry per CDR3 protein. The data show 800,000 to 1,300,000 distinct CDR3 sequences, approximately 25% seen once. These data also featured in a second study, about T cells of mothers and their children.

Material: blood. Every receptor here comes from a girl aged 2 to 9 in good health.

The chain is built from TRBV7-2 and TRBJ2-1, with D hard to call. V was pared by 5 bases and J by 9 bases, with 8 bases between. This CDR3 contains 11 residues. CDR1 is SGHTA and CDR2 is FQGNSA in the germline V gene. The CDR3 sequence: CASSPVAEQFF. Written as DNA, the CDR3 is TGTGCCAGCAGCCCGGTGGCTGAGCAGTTCTTC.

This clonotype turned up a few times. The chain recombines TRBV3-1 with TRBJ2-5; D not resolved. TRBJ2-1 matches the DNA end more closely, so the J call is doubtful. The length of the CDR3 is 13 residues. CDR1 and CDR2 (germline): LGHDT, YNNKEL (reference sequence). CDR3 DNA sequence: TGTGCCAGCAGCCAAGGAGAGAACAATGAGCAGTTCTTC. This encodes CASSQGENNEQFF.

The V call is TRBV7-9, the J call TRBJ2-2; TRBD2 matches 10 bases. V lost 5 bases to trimming and J lost 2 bases; unmatched junction nucleotides: 5. This CDR3 spans 16 amino acids. Germline V gene sequence: CDR1 SEHNR, CDR2 FQNEAQ (reference sequence). The CDR3 spells CASSLGTSVNTGELFF. Written as DNA, the CDR3 is TGTGCCAGCAGCCTAGGGACTAGCGTAAACACCGGGGAGCTGTTTTTT. Filled out from reference TRBV7-9 and TRBJ2-2, the complete variable domain reads DTGVSQNPRHKITKRGQNVTFRCDPISEHNRLYWYRQTLGQGPEFLTYFQNEAQLEKSRLLSDRFSAERPKGSFSTLEIQRTEQGDSAMYLCASSLGTSVNTGELFFGEGSRLTVL.

V and J are TRBV27 and TRBJ2-7, with D possibly being TRBD1 (6 bases). Germline CDR1 and CDR2: MNHEY and SMNVEV (reference sequence). This CDR3 contains 16 residues. Trimming pared 6 bases from V and 7 bases from J, leaving 25 bases between. Written as DNA, the CDR3 is TGTGCCAGCAGCCAAGATCAGGGGACCAGCTTGGCTGAGCAGTACTTC. Translation: CASSQDQGTSLAEQYF.

This clonotype was seen more than once but under ten times. The V call is TRBV20-1, the J call TRBJ2-1, with 11 bases fitting TRBD2. The last part of the DNA fits TRBJ2-5 better; the J call may be wrong. This CDR3 is 15 amino acids long. The V gene's germline CDR1 is DFQATT and CDR2 SNEGSKA (reference sequence). CDR3 sequence reads: CSAAPGLAEQETQYF. DNA for the CDR3: TGCAGTGCAGCCCCGGGACTAGCGGAGCAAGAGACCCAGTACTTC.